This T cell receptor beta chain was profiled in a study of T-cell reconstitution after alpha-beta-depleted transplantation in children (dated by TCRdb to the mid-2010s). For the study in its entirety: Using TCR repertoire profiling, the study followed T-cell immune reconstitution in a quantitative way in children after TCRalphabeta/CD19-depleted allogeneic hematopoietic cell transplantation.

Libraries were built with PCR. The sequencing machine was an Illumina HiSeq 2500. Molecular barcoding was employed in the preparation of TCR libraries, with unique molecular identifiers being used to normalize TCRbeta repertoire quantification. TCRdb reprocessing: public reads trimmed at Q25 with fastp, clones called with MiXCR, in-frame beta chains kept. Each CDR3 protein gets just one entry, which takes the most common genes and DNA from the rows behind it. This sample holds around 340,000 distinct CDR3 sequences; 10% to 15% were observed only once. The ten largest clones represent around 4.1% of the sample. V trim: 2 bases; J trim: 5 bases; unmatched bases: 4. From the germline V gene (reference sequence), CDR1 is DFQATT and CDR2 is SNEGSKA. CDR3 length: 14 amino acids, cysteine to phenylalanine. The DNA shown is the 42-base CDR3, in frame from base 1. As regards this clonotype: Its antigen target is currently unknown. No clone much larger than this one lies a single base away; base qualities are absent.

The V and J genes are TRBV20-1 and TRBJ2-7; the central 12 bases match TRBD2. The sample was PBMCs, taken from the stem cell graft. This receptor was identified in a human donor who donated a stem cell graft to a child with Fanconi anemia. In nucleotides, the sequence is TGCAGTGCTAGAATACTAGCGGGGGGCCACGAGCAGTACTTC. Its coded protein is CSARILAGGHEQYF.